Below, 16 T cell receptor beta chains from the same sample are listed, as sequenced in a study of T cell repertoires in cytomegalovirus infection. TCRdb processed the reads anew with MiXCR; each CDR3 protein has one entry. This table holds nearly 700,000 distinct CDR3 sequences, around a third found once. These receptors lack a known antigen. The material sequenced was cultured PBMCs, taken from culture after CMV antigen stimulation. Source of these receptors: a human donor in good health (CMV status not recorded). Some clones in this sample may be carry-over from other donors' samples.

This rearrangement joins TRBV20-1 to TRBJ2-1, with 9 bases that match TRBD2. V was clipped by 3 bases and J by 0 bases; unmatched bases: 12. There are 18 residues in the CDR3. The germline V gene encodes CDR1 DFQATT and CDR2 SNEGSKA (reference sequence). CDR3 residues: CSASLFSGGFSSYNEQFF. CDR3 bases: TGCAGTGCTAGTTTATTTAGCGGGGGCTTCAGCTCCTACAATGAGCAGTTCTTC.

This clonotype was counted ten times or more. This chain joins TRBV7-2 and TRBJ2-1; 10 positions agree with TRBD2. The junction had 3 bases not matched to a gene; V was cut back by 5 bases and J by 2 bases. This CDR3 spans 15 amino acids. Germline CDR1 is SGHTA and CDR2 is FQGNSA. The CDR3 coding sequence is TGTGCCAGCAGCGCAGGACTAGCGGCCTACAATGAGCAGTTCTTC. The encoded protein is CASSAGLAAYNEQFF.

This clonotype was counted a few times. This chain links TRBV11-3 with TRBJ2-7; 9 bases align to TRBD2. Per germline, CDR1 SGHNT and CDR2 YENEEA. Trimming cost V 3 bases and J 7 bases; bases outside gene matches: 4. CDR3 length: 13 residues. The DNA for the CDR3 is TGTGCCAGCAGCTTTAGCGGGAGAGGGGAGCAGTACTTC. It translates to CASSFSGRGEQYF. Looking up the rest from reference TRBV11-3 and TRBJ2-7 gives the full variable domain: EAGVVQSPRYKIIEKKQPVAFWCNPISGHNTLYWYLQNLGQGPELLIRYENEEAVDDSQLPKDRFSAERLKGVDSTLKIQPAELGDSAVYLCASSFSGRGEQYFGPGTRLTVT.

This clonotype was counted ten times or more. J is TRBJ2-7 and V is TRBV7-8; D unresolved. The CDR3 runs to 11 residues. Between the trimmed V and J ends, which lost 4 bases and 6 bases, there was a span of 7 bases. Germline V lookup: CDR1 SGHVS, CDR2 FQNEAQ. The CDR3 bases are TGTGCCAGCAGCTCGAGTACCGAGCAGTACTTC. As protein: CASSSSTEQYF.

This clonotype was detected only a few times. The V gene is TRBV7-2, the J gene TRBJ2-3; D ambiguous. The CDR3 has 14 amino acids. The V gene lost 2 bases and the J gene lost 0 bases, with 6 bases spanning the gap. Germline CDR1 and CDR2: SGHTA and FQGNSA. CDR3 coding DNA: TGTGCCAGCAGCTTATTTACAAGCACAGATACGCAGTATTTT. Protein sequence: CASSLFTSTDTQYF.

The chain combines TRBV29-1 with TRBJ1-2, with D unclear. From germline, CDR1 is SQVTM and CDR2 ANQGSEA. V was cut by 3 bases and J by 2 bases, with 10 bases left in between. The CDR3 runs to 13 residues. The chain's CDR3 is CSVDPQTNYGYTF. The CDR3 bases are TGCAGCGTTGACCCCCAGACGAACTATGGCTACACCTTC.

This clonotype has a handful of counts. The V call is TRBV7-6, the J call TRBJ2-7; possible D gene TRBD1, 8 bases. The CDR3 length is 15 residues. V lost 5 bases, J lost 7 bases, and 21 bases lay in between. Germline V gene lookup returns CDR1 SGHVS and CDR2 FNYEAQ. The CDR3 coding sequence is TGTGCCAGCAGCAGGGGGGGACAGGCCTCACCGGAGCAGTACTTC. This codes for CASSRGGQASPEQYF.

The chain couples TRBV18 to TRBJ1-6; D not resolved. This CDR3 region has 15 residues. V was pared by 3 bases and J by 7 bases, with 13 bases between. Per the germline V gene, CDR1 is KGHSH and CDR2 is LQKENI. CDR3 nucleotides: TGTGCCAGCTCACCGAGGTCCTCCCTAAATTCACCCCTCCACTTT. It encodes CASSPRSSLNSPLHF.

This clonotype appeared a few times. The V and J genes are TRBV12-3 or TRBV12-4 and TRBJ2-3; unclear D gene. The CDR3 sequence is 11 residues long. Trimming took off 7 bases at V and 4 bases at J, with 6 bases between the two ends. In DNA, the CDR3 is TGTGCCAGCACCCCGTCAGATACGCAGTATTTT. Residues: CASTPSDTQYF.

This clonotype was observed a few times. This chain joins TRBV7-9 and TRBJ1-3; D not resolved. The CDR3 totals 16 residues. Germline V gene lookup returns CDR1 SEHNR and CDR2 FQNEAQ (reference sequence). V was pared by 1 base and J by 0 bases, with 10 bases between. In nucleotides, the CDR3 is TGTGCCAGCAGCTTAGAACTCCTGAGCTCTGGAAACACCATATATTTT. Translated: CASSLELLSSGNTIYF.

The V and J genes are TRBV15 and TRBJ2-6, with D tentatively TRBD1 (5 bases). Germline V gene data show CDR1 as LNHNV and CDR2 as YYDKDF (reference sequence). CDR3 size: 16 residues. Trimming stripped 4 bases from V and 0 bases from J, with 10 bases between. In DNA form, the CDR3 reads TGTGCCACCAGCACCCGACAGTACTCTGGGGCCAACGTCCTGACTTTC. Residues: CATSTRQYSGANVLTF.

J is TRBJ1-4 and V is TRBV12-3 or TRBV12-4; TRBD1 is a possible D gene (6 bases). Trimming removed 5 bases at V and 8 bases at J, with 12 bases between. CDR3 size: 13 residues. The CDR3: CASSTDRGEKLFF. CDR3 nucleotide sequence: TGTGCCAGCAGTACGGACAGAGGGGAAAAACTGTTTTTT.

The chain joins TRBV5-4 to TRBJ2-3, with 8 bases lining up with TRBD2. Losses at the gene ends were 4 bases for V and 0 bases for J; bases not matched to a gene: 7. Germline loops: CDR1 SGHNT, CDR2 YYREEE (reference sequence). CDR3 length: 16 amino acids. The CDR3 nucleotides read TGTGCCAGCAGCGGGAGGCGCGGGGGGAGCACAGATACGCAGTATTTT. This translates into CASSGRRGGSTDTQYF. Filled out from reference TRBV5-4 and TRBJ2-3, the complete variable domain reads ETGVTQSPTHLIKTRGQQVTLRCSSQSGHNTVSWYQQALGQGPQFIFQYYREEENGRGNFPPRFSGLQFPNYSSELNVNALELDDSALYLCASSGRRGGSTDTQYFGPGTRLTVL.

Concerning this clonotype: A much larger clone differs from this one at a single base, so this may be a read error. The CDR3 coding sequence is TGTGCCAGCAGCCCAAGGTCTAGCGGCTCCTACGAGCAGTACGTC. Amino acid sequence: CASSPRSSGSYEQYV. The V gene is TRBV7-8, the J gene TRBJ2-7, with TRBD2 matching over 7 bases. Looked up from germline, CDR1 is SGHVS and CDR2 is FQNEAQ. This CDR3 is 15 amino acids long. V gave up 5 bases and J gave up 0 bases; unmatched junction bases: 7.

This clonotype was observed a handful of times. The chain has TRBV20-1 and TRBJ2-5, with TRBD2 as a possible D gene (5 bases). Germline CDR1 DFQATT, CDR2 SNEGSKA (reference sequence). V lost 3 bases and J 7 bases, leaving 6 bases between the germline ends. This CDR3 spans 10 amino acids. The CDR3 sequence: CSASEGTQYF. The DNA of the CDR3 is TGCAGTGCTAGCGAGGGGACCCAGTACTTC.

This clonotype was seen many times. The chain uses TRBV7-2 and TRBJ1-5; D ambiguous. This CDR3 region has 15 residues. From germline, CDR1 is SGHTA and CDR2 FQGNSA. V was cut by 5 bases and J by 1 base, with 12 bases left in between. The CDR3 region is CASSLVGKSNQPQHF. The CDR3 DNA is TGTGCCAGCAGCCTTGTGGGGAAGAGCAATCAGCCCCAGCATTTT. The full variable domain, with the rest looked up from reference TRBV7-2 and TRBJ1-5, is GAGVSQSPSNKVTEKGKDVELRCDPISGHTALYWYRQSLGQGLEFLIYFQGNSAPDKSGLPSDRFSAERTGGSVSTLTIQRTQQEDSAVYLCASSLVGKSNQPQHFGDGTRLSIL.